This T cell receptor (beta chain) was retrieved from a study of T cell responses to AZD1222 COVID-19 vaccine. The wider study: Both about-4-week and about-12-week second-dose recipients were combined.

For this clone: Its specificity is unknown.

Assay: immunoSEQ multiplex PCR; the TCRdb copy retains only in-frame clones and omits some. The sample has about 130,000 clones, roughly 90% seen once. V was cut by 2 bases and J by 5 bases, with 9 bases left in between. The CDR3 runs to 13 residues. Germline assignment: CDR1 SGHAT and CDR2 FQNNGV. Broader study findings: Spike was spanned by vaccine-associated CD4 TCRs, with dominance at 160-218 and 743-854. Two AZD1222 administrations were followed by greater Spike-specific TCR breadth and depth.

Specimen: peripheral blood, collected on day 0 of AZD1222 vaccination. The J gene is TRBJ2-5, the V gene TRBV11-2, with D unclear. The TCR was taken from an adult in good health. The CDR3 region has the DNA TGTGCCAGCAGCTTATCTCCTCTGGAGACCCAGTACTTC. Translation: CASSLSPLETQYF. The full variable domain, with the rest looked up from reference TRBV11-2 and TRBJ2-5, is EAGVAQSPRYKIIEKRQSVAFWCNPISGHATLYWYQQILGQGPKLLIQFQNNGVVDDSQLPKDRFSAERLKGVDSTLKIQPAKLEDSAVYLCASSLSPLETQYFGPGTRLLVL.